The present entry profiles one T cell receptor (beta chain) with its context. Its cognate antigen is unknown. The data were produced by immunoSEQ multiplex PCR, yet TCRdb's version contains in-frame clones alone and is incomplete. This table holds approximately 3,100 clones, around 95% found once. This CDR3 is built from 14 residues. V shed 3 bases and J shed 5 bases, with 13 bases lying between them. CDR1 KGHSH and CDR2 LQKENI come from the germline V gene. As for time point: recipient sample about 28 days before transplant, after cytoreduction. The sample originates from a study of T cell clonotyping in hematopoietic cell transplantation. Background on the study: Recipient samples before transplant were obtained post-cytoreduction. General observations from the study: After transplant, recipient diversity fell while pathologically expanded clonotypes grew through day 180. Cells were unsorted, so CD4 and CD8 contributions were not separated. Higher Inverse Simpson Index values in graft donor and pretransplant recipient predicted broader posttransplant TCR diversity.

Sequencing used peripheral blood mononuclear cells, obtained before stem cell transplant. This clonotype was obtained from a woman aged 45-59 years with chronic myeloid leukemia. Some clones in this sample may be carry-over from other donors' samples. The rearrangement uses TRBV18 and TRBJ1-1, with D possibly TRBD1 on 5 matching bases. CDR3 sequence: CASSPRAGRTEAFF. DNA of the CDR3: TGTGCCAGCTCACCCAGAGCAGGGAGGACTGAAGCTTTCTTT.